What follows are 31 T cell receptor beta chains derived from one specimen sequenced in a study of T cell responses to AZD1222 COVID-19 vaccine. Clones were read by immunoSEQ multiplex PCR, and TCRdb kept only the in-frame ones, dropping some. This table has about 110,000 clones, under 95% appearing once. Specimen: peripheral blood, collected on day 0 of AZD1222 vaccination. These receptors all stem from an adult in good health.

This clone appeared a single time. The chain has TRBV6-5 and TRBJ1-2; 7 bases line up with TRBD1. Germline assignment: CDR1 MNHEY and CDR2 SVGAGI. The J segment lost 4 bases and the V segment lost 2 bases, leaving 7 bases of the junction unmatched. CDR3 length: 15 residues. The CDR3 sequence is CASSYTSGGIYGYTF. For the CDR3, the DNA is TGTGCCAGCAGTTACACCTCAGGGGGTATCTATGGCTACACCTTC.

This clone was seen more than once but under ten times. The chain links TRBV27 to TRBJ2-1; TRBD1 matches 9 bases. CDR3 size: 15 residues. V lost 8 bases to trimming and J lost 1 base; unmatched junction nucleotides: 6. Germline-derived CDR1 and CDR2 are MNHEY and SMNVEV (reference sequence). The CDR3 DNA follows: TGTGCCAGCCGGCCGGGGACAGGGTCCTACAATGAGCAGTTCTTC. Protein sequence: CASRPGTGSYNEQFF.

The rearrangement joins TRBV5-4 to TRBJ2-1, with D perhaps TRBD2 (5 bases). The CDR3 runs 15 residues. The V gene's germline CDR1 is SGHNT and CDR2 YYREEE (reference sequence). Trimming stripped 3 bases from V and 5 bases from J, with 15 bases between. CDR3 residues: CASSSLANLDNEQFF. The CDR3 bases are TGTGCCAGCAGCTCTCTAGCTAACCTGGACAATGAGCAGTTCTTC.

The chain couples TRBV6-5 to TRBJ2-5; TRBD2 agrees at 8 bases. V lost 4 bases, J lost 5 bases, and 6 bases stayed unmatched. This CDR3 comprises 14 residues. CDR1 and CDR2 (germline): MNHEY, SVGAGI. The CDR3 DNA is TGTGCCAGCAGTTCAGCGACTAGCGTGGAGACCCAGTACTTC. Translated: CASSSATSVETQYF.

The chain employs TRBV5-4 and TRBJ2-1; D not resolved. Looked up from germline, CDR1 is SGHNT and CDR2 is YYREEE (reference sequence). V was cut by 2 bases and J by 9 bases, with 9 bases left in between. The CDR3 consists of 12 residues. The CDR3 spells CASSFWLGEQFF. DNA for the CDR3: TGTGCCAGCAGCTTTTGGTTGGGTGAGCAGTTCTTC.

The chain is built from TRBV5-1 and TRBJ2-5; D gene unclear. CDR3 size: 15 residues. From germline, CDR1 is SGHRS and CDR2 YFSETQ. Trimming left V 7 bases short and J 2 bases short, with 18 bases between. In DNA form, the CDR3 reads TGCGCCAGCGCCCCCCTACAGACTGTGCAAGAGACCCAGTACTTC. Translating gives CASAPLQTVQETQYF.

The chain employs TRBV29-1 and TRBJ1-2; no clear D gene. The V end lost 4 bases, the J end lost 3 bases, and 6 bases lay between the germline ends. Germline V gives CDR1 SQVTM, CDR2 ANQGSEA. The CDR3 is made up of 11 amino acids. The CDR3 is CSVGEDYGYTF. DNA for the CDR3: TGCAGCGTTGGGGAGGACTATGGCTACACCTTC.

This chain connects TRBV24-1 to TRBJ1-2; D might be TRBD1 (5 bases). CDR1 and CDR2 (germline): KGHDR, SFDVKD. This CDR3 is 15 amino acids long. The germline V and J ends were trimmed by 1 base and 4 bases, with 12 bases remaining between them. The chain's CDR3 is CATSDLRDGSYGYTF. The CDR3 DNA is TGTGCCACCAGTGATTTAAGGGACGGAAGCTATGGCTACACCTTC.

The V call is TRBV6-1, the J call TRBJ2-7; 11 bases match TRBD1. The CDR3 loop spans 17 amino acids. J lost 4 bases, V lost 4 bases, and 12 bases had no gene match. Germline V lookup: CDR1 MNHNS, CDR2 SASEGT. In nucleotides, the CDR3 is TGTGCCAGCAGTGCCGAGGGACAGGGGGTTTATCAGTACGAGCAGTACTTC. It yields the protein CASSAEGQGVYQYEQYF.

This chain links TRBV11-3 with TRBJ2-1; 15 bases are a match to TRBD2. The CDR3 contains 17 residues. The germline V gene encodes CDR1 SGHNT and CDR2 YENEEA. V was pared by 5 bases and J by 4 bases, with 6 bases of the junction left unmatched. CDR3 protein: CASSTGLAGGRYNEQFF. The CDR3 DNA reads as TGTGCCAGCAGCACGGGACTAGCGGGGGGCCGATACAATGAGCAGTTCTTC.

The chain carries TRBV11-2 and TRBJ1-2; no reliable D call. The CDR3 covers 11 residues. V was pared by 5 bases and J by 8 bases, with 9 bases between. The germline gives CDR1 SGHAT, CDR2 FQNNGV. CDR3 residues: CASSLYPGYTF. Written as DNA, the CDR3 is TGTGCCAGCAGCCTCTACCCGGGCTACACCTTC.

This chain connects TRBV30 to TRBJ1-3; TRBD1 matches at 7 bases. Per the germline V gene, CDR1 is GTSNPN and CDR2 is SVGIG (reference sequence). The length of the CDR3 is 14 residues. After removal of 5 bases from V and 1 base from J, the junction contained 5 bases not matched to a gene. The CDR3 sequence is CAWGTAFSGNTIYF. DNA of the CDR3: TGTGCCTGGGGGACAGCCTTTTCTGGAAACACCATATATTTT.

The gene calls are TRBV9 and TRBJ2-7; 7 bases agree with TRBD2. With V trimmed by 8 bases and J by 2 bases, 10 bases remained unmatched. Per germline, CDR1 SGDLS and CDR2 YYNGEE. CDR3 size: 14 residues. In DNA form, the CDR3 reads TGTGCCAGTAGTGGCGGCGGGGGACCCTACGAGCAGTACTTC. Protein product: CASSGGGGPYEQYF.

The V gene is TRBV3-1 (or the pseudogene TRBV3-2), the J gene TRBJ1-1, with D possibly being TRBD1 (6 bases). The V end lost 8 bases, the J end lost 1 base, and 14 bases lay between the germline ends. This CDR3 spans 14 amino acids. Germline values: CDR1 LGHDT, CDR2 YNNKEL (reference sequence). Here the CDR3 reads CASSTGTTNTEAFF. The CDR3 nucleotides read TGTGCCAGCTCGACCGGGACAACGAACACTGAAGCTTTCTTT.

This rearrangement joins TRBV11-2 to TRBJ2-7; no clear D gene. CDR3 length: 13 residues. The germline CDR1 and CDR2 sequences are SGHAT and FQNNGV. V shed 8 bases and J shed 0 bases, with 11 bases lying between them. The CDR3 DNA reads TGTGCCAGCGGCCGGGCCGACTCCTACGAGCAGTACTTC. It specifies CASGRADSYEQYF.

This sequence joins TRBV28 and TRBJ2-1, with 8 bases that match TRBD2. After removal of 7 bases from V and 4 bases from J, the junction contained 12 bases not matched to a gene. The CDR3 has 16 residues. Germline CDR1 and CDR2: MDHEN and SYDVKM. The CDR3 region has the DNA TGTGCCAGCACCCCGGGGGGGGCCCTTTCTTACAATGAGCAGTTCTTC. Protein: CASTPGGALSYNEQFF.

The sample holds a few counts of this clone. The chain couples TRBV19 to TRBJ2-1, with D perhaps TRBD1 or TRBD2 (6 bases each). Germline CDR1 is LNHDA and CDR2 is SQIVND (reference sequence). The CDR3 consists of 14 residues. V gave up 2 bases and J gave up 7 bases, with 12 bases separating them. The CDR3 protein is CASSIQGRINEQFF. The CDR3 region has the DNA TGTGCCAGTAGTATACAGGGGAGGATAAATGAGCAGTTCTTC. The full variable domain, in which reference TRBV19 and TRBJ2-1 provide the parts outside the CDR3, is DGGITQSPKYLFRKEGQNVTLSCEQNLNHDAMYWYRQDPGQGLRLIYYSQIVNDFQKGDIAEGYSVSREKKESFPLTVTSAQKNPTAFYLCASSIQGRINEQFFGPGTRLTVL.

The chain employs TRBV9 and TRBJ2-2, with a weak D call TRBD1 (6 bases). V was trimmed by 4 bases and J by 5 bases, leaving 12 bases between them. CDR1 SGDLS and CDR2 YYNGEE come from the germline V gene. The CDR3 has 14 residues. CDR3 amino acids: CASSIRGGTGELFF. CDR3 sequence (DNA): TGTGCCAGCAGCATCCGAGGGGGTACCGGGGAGCTGTTTTTT.

V is TRBV11-2 and J is TRBJ1-2; the D gene is possibly TRBD1 (6 bases). Deletions cut 7 bases from V and 10 bases from J, with 25 bases between. CDR1 and CDR2 from the germline V gene are SGHAT and FQNNGV. This CDR3 is 15 amino acids long. CDR3 loop: CASTSKGGGSSVYTF. DNA of the CDR3: TGTGCCAGCACCTCAAAGGGGGGGGGCAGTTCCGTCTACACCTTC.

The chain uses TRBV27 and TRBJ1-5; 7 nucleotides agree with TRBD1. The V and J ends lost 6 bases and 0 bases, in that order; junction bases with no gene match: 2. The CDR3 has 14 residues. Germline CDR1 is MNHEY and CDR2 is SMNVEV (reference sequence). CDR3 coding DNA: TGTGCCAGCAGGGACAGGAATAGCAATCAGCCCCAGCATTTT. This encodes CASRDRNSNQPQHF.

J is TRBJ2-2 and V is TRBV6-4; 7 bases are a match to TRBD2. The CDR3 has 14 amino acids. The V gene's germline CDR1 is MRHNA and CDR2 SNTAGT. The J segment lost 5 bases and the V segment lost 3 bases, leaving 3 bases of the junction unmatched. DNA of the CDR3: TGTGCCAGCAGTGAGGGGGGAGGGACCGGGGAGCTGTTTTTT. It specifies CASSEGGGTGELFF.

The V and J genes are TRBV5-4 and TRBJ1-2, with D possibly being TRBD1 (6 bases). The CDR3 covers 12 residues. V was pared by 2 bases and J by 7 bases, with 9 bases between. Germline V gives CDR1 SGHNT, CDR2 YYREEE (reference sequence). Here the CDR3 reads CASSLGGGGYTF. The CDR3 DNA is TGTGCCAGCAGCTTAGGGGGGGGTGGCTACACCTTC. Full variable domain (remainder filled in from reference TRBV5-4 and TRBJ1-2): ETGVTQSPTHLIKTRGQQVTLRCSSQSGHNTVSWYQQALGQGPQFIFQYYREEENGRGNFPPRFSGLQFPNYSSELNVNALELDDSALYLCASSLGGGGYTFGSGTRLTVV.

The chain recombines TRBV29-1 with TRBJ2-5; 10 positions match TRBD2. V shed 7 bases, J shed 5 bases, and the junction held 7 bases outside the gene matches. Germline CDR1 is SQVTM and CDR2 is ANQGSEA. The CDR3 sequence is 13 residues long. The CDR3 loop reads CSALSGGSETQYF. CDR3 bases: TGCAGCGCCCTTAGCGGGGGGTCGGAGACCCAGTACTTC.

The rearrangement links TRBV24-1 to TRBJ2-5; possibly TRBD2 for D (7 bases). This CDR3 is built from 15 residues. CDR1 and CDR2 (germline): KGHDR, SFDVKD. Trimming took 4 bases from V and 5 from J, leaving 16 bases between them. This CDR3 is CATSDGGPGRETQYF. CDR3 DNA sequence: TGTGCCACCAGTGACGGGGGGCCTGGCCGGGAGACCCAGTACTTC.

The rearrangement links TRBV5-4 to TRBJ2-3; the match to TRBD2 covers 8 bases. The CDR3 contains 13 residues. Germline V gives CDR1 SGHNT, CDR2 YYREEE (reference sequence). V gave up 10 bases and J gave up 6 bases; unmatched junction bases: 10. For the CDR3, the DNA is TGTGCCGGGAGACGGGCGGGGGGTGATACGCAGTATTTT. Its protein is CAGRRAGGDTQYF. The whole variable domain, remainder taken from reference TRBV5-4 and TRBJ2-3, is ETGVTQSPTHLIKTRGQQVTLRCSSQSGHNTVSWYQQALGQGPQFIFQYYREEENGRGNFPPRFSGLQFPNYSSELNVNALELDDSALYLCAGRRAGGDTQYFGPGTRLTVL.

The chain is built from TRBV5-1 and TRBJ1-2; D is uncertain. Trimming left V 0 bases short and J 5 bases short, with 8 bases between. Germline lookup yields CDR1 SGHRS and CDR2 YFSETQ. The CDR3 sequence is 13 residues long. As DNA, the CDR3 is TGCGCCAGCAGCTTGGAAGGGAGGTATGGCTACACCTTC. Translated: CASSLEGRYGYTF.

This chain joins TRBV9 and TRBJ2-7, with 8 positions matching TRBD2. CDR3 size: 13 residues. V lost 0 bases to trimming and J lost 5 bases; unmatched junction nucleotides: 1. Germline loops: CDR1 SGDLS, CDR2 YYNGEE. CDR3 in DNA: TGTGCCAGCAGCGTAGCGGGAGGGGACGAGCAGTACTTC. The encoded protein is CASSVAGGDEQYF.

The V gene is TRBV12-5, the J gene TRBJ2-7; D gene unclear. The CDR3 sequence is 15 residues long. Germline-derived CDR1 and CDR2 are LGHNT and FRNRAP. The V end was cut by 5 bases, the J end by 3 bases, with 17 bases between. The chain's CDR3 is CASGLPLYGGYEQYF. As DNA, the CDR3 is TGTGCTAGTGGTCTCCCCTTGTACGGCGGCTACGAGCAGTACTTC.

The chain joins TRBV30 to TRBJ1-6, with D unresolved. Looked up from germline, CDR1 is GTSNPN and CDR2 is SVGIG (reference sequence). The CDR3 totals 15 residues. V shed 0 bases and J shed 3 bases, with 9 bases lying between them. CDR3 nucleotide sequence: TGTGCCTGGAGTGTACTTCCAGTCTATAATTCACCCCTCCACTTT. Translated: CAWSVLPVYNSPLHF. The full variable domain, completed using reference TRBV30 and TRBJ1-6, is SQTIHQWPATLVQPVGSPLSLECTVEGTSNPNLYWYRQAAGRGLQLLFYSVGIGQISSEVPQNLSASRPQDRQFILSSKKLLLSDSGFYLCAWSVLPVYNSPLHFGNGTRLTVT.

V is TRBV27 and J is TRBJ2-1, with 11 bases that match TRBD2. The CDR3 contains 16 residues. Trimming at V came to 5 bases and at J to 4 bases, leaving 7 bases not matched to a gene. The germline V gene has CDR1 MNHEY and CDR2 SMNVEV (reference sequence). The CDR3 DNA follows: TGTGCCAGCAGTCTTAGCGGGGGGGCACGGTACAATGAGCAGTTCTTC. As protein: CASSLSGGARYNEQFF.

This chain connects TRBV30 to TRBJ2-3; 11 bases are a match to TRBD2. V was pared by 3 bases and J by 6 bases, with 8 bases of the junction left unmatched. This CDR3 has 15 residues. The germline gives CDR1 GTSNPN, CDR2 SVGIG (reference sequence). The CDR3, as DNA: TGTGCCTGGAGCGTAGCGGGGGGGCATTGGGATACGCAGTATTTT. Amino acid sequence: CAWSVAGGHWDTQYF. The full variable domain, in which reference TRBV30 and TRBJ2-3 provide the parts outside the CDR3, is SQTIHQWPATLVQPVGSPLSLECTVEGTSNPNLYWYRQAAGRGLQLLFYSVGIGQISSEVPQNLSASRPQDRQFILSSKKLLLSDSGFYLCAWSVAGGHWDTQYFGPGTRLTVL.